This T cell receptor beta chain appears in the sequencing data of a study of glioma-infiltrating T cells after dendritic cell vaccination. At the level of the study: Monocyte-derived dendritic cells, cultured 7 to 8 days with IL-4 and GM-CSF, were pulsed with autologous tumor lysate.

Primers: 60 V beta forward and 13 J beta reverse. Repertoires were generated with immunoSEQ multiplex PCR, while TCRdb's copy carries only in-frame clones and drops some. The sample includes about 92,000 clones, just over 85% seen only once; the top ten take roughly 14%. The CDR3 runs to 14 residues. Germline assignment: CDR1 LNHDA and CDR2 SQIVND (reference sequence). Trimming pared 2 bases from V and 3 bases from J, leaving 11 bases between. The source of this sequence is a human donor with glioblastoma. V usage is TRBV19 and J usage is TRBJ2-7, with D perhaps TRBD2 (6 bases). The sample here was blood, taken before dendritic cell vaccination. CDR3 sequence (DNA): TGTGCCAGTAGTATACTTGGGGGGAACTACGAGCAGTACTTC. This codes for CASSILGGNYEQYF.